These 17 T cell receptor beta chains originate from one sample sequenced in a study of shared clonotypes between healthy human individuals. Using immunoSEQ multiplex PCR, the repertoire was profiled, and TCRdb retains in-frame clones only, with some absent. The sample shows some 900,000 clones, more than 75% of them seen only once. Sequences were obtained from memory CD4+ T cells sorted from blood. The sample's subset: CD45RA-negative fraction. These receptors all come from a man aged 18 to 30 in good health.

This clone was observed a few times. One junction end does not reproduce the germline sequence, and a read error may be involved. The chain uses TRBV2 and TRBJ2-4, with TRBD1 as a possible D gene (6 bases). This CDR3 contains 14 residues. CDR1 is SNHLY and CDR2 is FYNNEI in the germline V gene. CDR3 nucleotides: TGTGCCAGCAGTGACGTGGGTGAGCGATCCCAGGGGCGCTTC. This encodes CASSDVGERSQGRF.

This clone is a singleton in its sample. The CDR3 nucleotides read TGTGCCAGCATCTGGGGGCCGAACACCGGGGAGCTGTTTTTT. Its protein product is CASIWGPNTGELFF. The chain couples TRBV6-1 to TRBJ2-2, with a weak D call TRBD1 (6 bases). The CDR3 totals 14 residues. Germline CDR1 MNHNS, CDR2 SASEGT. Trimming removed 7 bases at V and 0 bases at J, with 9 bases between.

The chain links TRBV7-9 to TRBJ1-2, with TRBD1 as a possible D gene (5 bases). The V and J ends lost 1 base and 7 bases respectively, with 10 bases between them. This CDR3 is 13 amino acids long. In germline, CDR1 is SEHNR, CDR2 FQNEAQ (reference sequence). This chain's CDR3 is CASSLVWGPGYTF. DNA for the CDR3: TGTGCCAGCAGCTTAGTGTGGGGCCCTGGCTACACCTTC.

The chain is built from TRBV30 and TRBJ1-3; a possible D gene is TRBD1 (5 bases). The CDR3 consists of 18 residues. Trimming left V 3 bases short and J 0 bases short, with 21 bases between. The germline V gene encodes CDR1 GTSNPN and CDR2 SVGIG (reference sequence). The CDR3 nucleotides are TGTGCCTGGAGCGAAAAGGGTGCAGGGCTGAGCTCTGGAAACACCATATATTTT. Amino acids: CAWSEKGAGLSSGNTIYF. Based on the CDR3 plus reference TRBV30 and TRBJ1-3, the full variable domain is SQTIHQWPATLVQPVGSPLSLECTVEGTSNPNLYWYRQAAGRGLQLLFYSVGIGQISSEVPQNLSASRPQDRQFILSSKKLLLSDSGFYLCAWSEKGAGLSSGNTIYFGEGSWLTVV.

The chain carries TRBV5-1 and TRBJ2-2; TRBD2 agrees at 16 bases. Germline V gene sequence: CDR1 SGHRS, CDR2 YFSETQ. Unmatched junction bases numbered 4, after V lost 4 bases and J lost 4 bases. The CDR3 sequence is 17 residues long. CDR3 in amino acids: CASSPGTSGRGTGELFF. The CDR3 coding sequence is TGCGCCAGCAGCCCCGGGACTAGCGGGAGGGGCACCGGGGAGCTGTTTTTT.

This rearrangement joins TRBV4-1 to TRBJ1-4; no reliable D call. Germline values: CDR1 MGHRA, CDR2 YSYEKL. This CDR3 spans 14 amino acids. Between the trimmed V and J ends, which lost 1 base and 7 bases, there was a span of 10 bases. The CDR3 sequence: CASSQGERVEKLFF. CDR3 bases: TGCGCCAGCAGCCAAGGAGAGAGGGTTGAAAAACTGTTTTTT.

The chain links TRBV28 to TRBJ1-3; D remains ambiguous. With 8 bases removed from V and 0 bases from J, the gap between germline ends came to 5 bases. There are 12 residues in the CDR3. Germline values: CDR1 MDHEN, CDR2 SYDVKM. CDR3: CASPDSGNTIYF. The CDR3 DNA sequence: TGTGCCAGCCCGGACTCTGGAAACACCATATATTTT.

This clone showed up just a few times. The chain carries TRBV30 and TRBJ2-5; D is possibly TRBD1 or TRBD2 (5 bases each). The germline gives CDR1 GTSNPN, CDR2 SVGIG (reference sequence). V was trimmed by 2 bases and J by 6 bases, leaving 22 bases between them. The CDR3 contains 16 residues. CDR3 coding DNA: TGTGCCTGGAGTCGTACCGGGGCTAGGCTGGGGAAGACCCAGTACTTC. Translation gives CAWSRTGARLGKTQYF.

The V and J genes are TRBV4-1 and TRBJ2-2; D is perhaps TRBD1 (5 bases). Between the trimmed V and J ends, which lost 0 bases and 6 bases, there was a span of 11 bases. The V gene's germline CDR1 is MGHRA and CDR2 YSYEKL. This CDR3 is 15 amino acids long. The CDR3 nucleotides are TGCGCCAGCAGCCAAGATACAGGTGTAGCCGGGGAGCTGTTTTTT. Translating it yields CASSQDTGVAGELFF.

There are a few counts of this clone. This rearrangement joins TRBV4-3 to TRBJ1-6; perhaps TRBD1 as D (6 bases). Germline V gene sequence: CDR1 LGHNA, CDR2 YSLEER. V was pared by 4 bases and J by 7 bases, with 14 bases between. The CDR3 is 15 residues long. The CDR3 region has the DNA TGCGCCAGCAGCCTCCAAACCGGGGGCAATTCACCCCTCCACTTT. It codes for CASSLQTGGNSPLHF.

This chain links TRBV30 with TRBJ2-3; D not resolved. There are 12 residues in the CDR3. Germline V CDR1 and CDR2: GTSNPN, SVGIG (reference sequence). V lost 3 bases and J lost 4, with 8 bases in between. The CDR3 DNA is TGTGCCTGGAGGAGTGCCCCAGATACGCAGTATTTT. This sequence encodes CAWRSAPDTQYF.

The chain combines TRBV15 with TRBJ2-7; 7 nucleotides match TRBD2. Per the germline V gene, CDR1 is LNHNV and CDR2 is YYDKDF (reference sequence). The CDR3 is 14 residues long. Germline trimming cut 3 bases from V and 4 bases from J; bases unmatched to any gene: 6. CDR3 region: CATSSRRGEYEQYF. CDR3 DNA: TGTGCCACCAGCAGCCGACGGGGGGAATACGAGCAGTACTTC.

This rearrangement joins TRBV10-2 to TRBJ2-2, with a tentative D call TRBD2 (6 bases). Germline V gene data show CDR1 as WSHSY and CDR2 as SAAADI. The CDR3 totals 14 residues. Trimming cost V 6 bases and J 5 bases, with 13 bases left between them. This chain's CDR3 is CASSSQGGTGELFF. The CDR3 DNA follows: TGCGCCAGCAGCTCTCAGGGAGGAACCGGGGAGCTGTTTTTT.

This clone has at least ten counts. The chain carries TRBV29-1 and TRBJ2-2; TRBD1 aligns across 8 bases. CDR3 length equals 14 residues. The V and J ends lost 6 bases and 3 bases, in that order; junction bases with no gene match: 6. The germline gives CDR1 SQVTM, CDR2 ANQGSEA. The DNA for the CDR3 is TGCAGCGTGGAGACAGGGGTTTACACCGGGGAGCTGTTTTTT. It specifies CSVETGVYTGELFF.

Note on this clone: This may arise from a read error, as a much more abundant clone is one base away. This sample also contains other DNA sequences that code for the same CDR3. The chain has TRBV5-6 and TRBJ2-3; D not certain. CDR1 is SGHDT, CDR2 YYEEEE, per germline. The CDR3 spans 11 residues. Trimming took off 4 bases at V and 2 bases at J, with 2 bases between the two ends. CDR3 sequence (DNA): TGTGCCAGCAGCGTCACAGATACGCAGTATTTT. Residues: CASSVTDTQYF.

This chain joins TRBV19 and TRBJ1-4; D call uncertain. The CDR3 is made up of 12 amino acids. CDR1 and CDR2 (germline): LNHDA, SQIVND (reference sequence). V lost 7 bases, J lost 8 bases, and 11 bases lay in between. The CDR3 reads CASTDLREKLFF. The CDR3 nucleotides read TGTGCCAGTACTGATCTCAGGGAAAAACTGTTTTTT.

J is TRBJ1-2 and V is TRBV6-6, with D maybe TRBD1 (5 bases). This CDR3 comprises 14 residues. CDR1 is MNHNY, CDR2 SVGAGI, per germline (reference sequence). Trimming shortened V by 3 bases and J by 4 bases, and 12 bases separated the two germline ends. As DNA, the CDR3 is TGTGCCAGCAGTTATGAGGGGATGGGCTATGGCTACACCTTC. Amino acids: CASSYEGMGYGYTF.